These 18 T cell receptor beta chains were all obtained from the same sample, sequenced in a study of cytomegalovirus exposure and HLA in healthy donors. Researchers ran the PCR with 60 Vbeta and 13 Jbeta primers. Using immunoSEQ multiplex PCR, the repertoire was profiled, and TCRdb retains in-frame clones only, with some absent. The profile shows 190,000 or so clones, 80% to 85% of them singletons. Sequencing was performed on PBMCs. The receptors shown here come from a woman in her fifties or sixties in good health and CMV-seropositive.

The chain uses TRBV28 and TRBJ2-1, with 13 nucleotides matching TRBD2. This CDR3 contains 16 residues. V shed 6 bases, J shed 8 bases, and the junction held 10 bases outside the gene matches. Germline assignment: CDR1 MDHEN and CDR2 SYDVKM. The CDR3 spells CASRTWGTSGKDEQFF. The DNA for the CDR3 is TGTGCCAGCAGAACTTGGGGGACTAGCGGGAAGGATGAGCAGTTCTTC.

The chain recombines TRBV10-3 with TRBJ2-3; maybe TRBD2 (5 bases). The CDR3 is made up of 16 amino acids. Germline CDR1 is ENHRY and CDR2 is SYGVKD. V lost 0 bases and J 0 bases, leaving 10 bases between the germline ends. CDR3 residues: CAISESGRVSTDTQYF. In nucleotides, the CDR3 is TGTGCCATCAGTGAGTCAGGGCGGGTAAGCACAGATACGCAGTATTTT.

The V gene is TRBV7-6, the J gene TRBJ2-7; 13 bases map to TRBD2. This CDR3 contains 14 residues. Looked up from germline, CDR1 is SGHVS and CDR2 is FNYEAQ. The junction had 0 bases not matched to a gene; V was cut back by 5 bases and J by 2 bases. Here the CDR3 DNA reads TGTGCCAGCAGCGGGACTAGCGGGACCTACGAGCAGTACTTC. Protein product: CASSGTSGTYEQYF.

The CDR3 here is CSVEDYERPSTDTQYF. The CDR3 region has the DNA TGCAGCGTTGAAGATTATGAGCGGCCTAGCACAGATACGCAGTATTTT. The rearrangement uses TRBV29-1 and TRBJ2-3; perhaps TRBD2 as D (5 bases). The CDR3 is made up of 16 amino acids. V was clipped by 0 bases and J by 0 bases, with 13 bases between them. In germline, CDR1 is SQVTM, CDR2 ANQGSEA.

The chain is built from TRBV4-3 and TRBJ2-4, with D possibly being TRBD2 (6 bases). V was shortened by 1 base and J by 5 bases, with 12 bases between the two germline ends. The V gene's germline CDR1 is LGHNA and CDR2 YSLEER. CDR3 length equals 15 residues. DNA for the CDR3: TGCGCCAGCAGCCAAGGAGGCGCTAGCGAAAACATTCAGTACTTC. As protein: CASSQGGASENIQYF.

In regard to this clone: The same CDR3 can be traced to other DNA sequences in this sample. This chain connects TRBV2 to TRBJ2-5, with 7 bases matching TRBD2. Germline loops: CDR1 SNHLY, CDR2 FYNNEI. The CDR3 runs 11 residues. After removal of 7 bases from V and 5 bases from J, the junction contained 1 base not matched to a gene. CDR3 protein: CASTGGETQYF. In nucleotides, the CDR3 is TGTGCCAGCACCGGGGGGGAGACCCAGTACTTC.

CDR3 protein: CASSVEGAGTEAFF. As DNA, the CDR3 is TGTGCCAGCAGCGTAGAAGGGGCAGGCACTGAAGCTTTCTTT. The chain recombines TRBV9 with TRBJ1-1; a possible D gene is TRBD1 (5 bases). Trimming removed 0 bases from V and 4 bases from J, with 10 bases in between. The germline V gene has CDR1 SGDLS and CDR2 YYNGEE. The CDR3 covers 14 residues.

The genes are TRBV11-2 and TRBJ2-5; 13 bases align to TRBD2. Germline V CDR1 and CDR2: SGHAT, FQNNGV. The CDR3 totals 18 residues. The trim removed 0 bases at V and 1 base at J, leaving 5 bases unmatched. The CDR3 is CASSLDILAGGIQETQYF. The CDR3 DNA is TGTGCCAGCAGCTTAGACATACTAGCGGGAGGGATCCAAGAGACCCAGTACTTC.

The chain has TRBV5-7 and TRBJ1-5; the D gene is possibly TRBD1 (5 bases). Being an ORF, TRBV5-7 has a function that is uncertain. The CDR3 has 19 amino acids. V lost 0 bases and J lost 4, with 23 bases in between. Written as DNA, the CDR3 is TGTGCCAGCAGCTTGGTACTCTGGGGCAGAACCCCCTTGAATCAGCCCCAGCATTTT. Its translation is CASSLVLWGRTPLNQPQHF.

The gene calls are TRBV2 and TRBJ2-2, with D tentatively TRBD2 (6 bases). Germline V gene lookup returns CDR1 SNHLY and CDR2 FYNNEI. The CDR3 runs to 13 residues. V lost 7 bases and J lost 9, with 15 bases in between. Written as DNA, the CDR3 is TGTGCCAGCATGGGACTCCAAGTCAGGGAGCTGTTTTTT. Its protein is CASMGLQVRELFF.

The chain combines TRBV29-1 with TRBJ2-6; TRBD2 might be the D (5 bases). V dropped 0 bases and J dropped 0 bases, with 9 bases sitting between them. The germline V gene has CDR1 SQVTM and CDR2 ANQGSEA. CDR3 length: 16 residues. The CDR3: CSVEEGGRSGANVLTF. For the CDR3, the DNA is TGCAGCGTTGAAGAGGGCGGGCGCTCTGGGGCCAACGTCCTGACTTTC.

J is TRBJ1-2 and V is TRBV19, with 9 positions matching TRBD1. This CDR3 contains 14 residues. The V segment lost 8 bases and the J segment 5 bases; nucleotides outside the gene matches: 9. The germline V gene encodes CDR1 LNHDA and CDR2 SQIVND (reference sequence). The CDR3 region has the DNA TGTGCCAGTTATGGTCCGGGACAGGGATATGGCTACACCTTC. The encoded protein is CASYGPGQGYGYTF.

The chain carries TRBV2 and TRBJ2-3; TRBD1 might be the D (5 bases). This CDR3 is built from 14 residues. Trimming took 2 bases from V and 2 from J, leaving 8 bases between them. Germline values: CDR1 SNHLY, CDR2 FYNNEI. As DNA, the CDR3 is TGTGCCAGCAGTGAAAGGGGTCTCACAGATACGCAGTATTTT. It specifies CASSERGLTDTQYF.

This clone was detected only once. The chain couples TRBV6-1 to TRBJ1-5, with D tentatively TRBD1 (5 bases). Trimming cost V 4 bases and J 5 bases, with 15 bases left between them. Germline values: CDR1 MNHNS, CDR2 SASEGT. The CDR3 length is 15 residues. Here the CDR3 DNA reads TGTGCCAGCAGTGGCCTCCAGGGATGGCATCAGCCCCAGCATTTT. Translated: CASSGLQGWHQPQHF.

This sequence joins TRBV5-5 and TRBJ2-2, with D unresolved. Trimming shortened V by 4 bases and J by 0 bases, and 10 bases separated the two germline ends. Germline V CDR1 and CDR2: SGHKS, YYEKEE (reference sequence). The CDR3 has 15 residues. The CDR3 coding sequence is TGTGCCAGCAGCCGTAGCACCACGAACACCGGGGAGCTGTTTTTT. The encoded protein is CASSRSTTNTGELFF.

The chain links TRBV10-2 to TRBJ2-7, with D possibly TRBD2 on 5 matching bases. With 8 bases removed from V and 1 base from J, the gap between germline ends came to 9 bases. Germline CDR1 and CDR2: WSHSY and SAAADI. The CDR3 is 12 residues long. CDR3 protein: CASGWESYEQYF. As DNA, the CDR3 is TGCGCCAGCGGGTGGGAGTCCTACGAGCAGTACTTC.

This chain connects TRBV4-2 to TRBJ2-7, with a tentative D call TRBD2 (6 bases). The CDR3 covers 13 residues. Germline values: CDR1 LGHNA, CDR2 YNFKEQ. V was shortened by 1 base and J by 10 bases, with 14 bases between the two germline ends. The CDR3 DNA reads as TGTGCCAGCAGCCAAGGTGGGGACTTTTGTCAGTACTTC. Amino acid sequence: CASSQGGDFCQYF.

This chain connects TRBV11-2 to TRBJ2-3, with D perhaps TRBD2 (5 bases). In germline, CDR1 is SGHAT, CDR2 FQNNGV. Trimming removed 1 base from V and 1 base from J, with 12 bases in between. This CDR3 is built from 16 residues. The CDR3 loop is CASSLGGKQRTDTQYF. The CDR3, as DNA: TGTGCCAGCAGCTTAGGAGGGAAGCAACGCACAGATACGCAGTATTTT.